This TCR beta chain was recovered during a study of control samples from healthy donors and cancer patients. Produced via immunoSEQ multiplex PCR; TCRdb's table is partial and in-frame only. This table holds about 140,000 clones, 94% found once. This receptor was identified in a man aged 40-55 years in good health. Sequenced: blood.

CDR3 sequence (DNA): TGTGCCAGCCGGCCTGAACAGGGACTCGGCGAGCAGTACTTC. Translation: CASRPEQGLGEQYF. The chain links TRBV2 to TRBJ2-7, with D possibly being TRBD1 or TRBD2 (6 bases each). This CDR3 comprises 14 residues. V lost 8 bases and J 6 bases, leaving 20 bases between the germline ends. Germline V gene lookup returns CDR1 SNHLY and CDR2 FYNNEI.